The clone carrying this T cell receptor (beta chain) was seen many times. Its target is unknown. This sample was taken from a study of CD8 T cells in ankylosing spondylitis. The CDR3 spans 16 residues. The germline CDR1 and CDR2 sequences are SGHDT and YYEEEE. V shed 0 bases, J shed 4 bases, and the junction held 5 bases outside the gene matches. TCRdb itself ran the 5' RACE reads through MiXCR, one entry per CDR3 protein. The data contain some 240,000 distinct CDR3 sequences, about 7.3% of them singletons. Overall study findings and caveats: Characteristic of ankylosing spondylitis blood, it appeared, was a TCR beta motif comprising roughly eight highly homologous variants. The clones that were linked to disease were reported to be significantly enriched in matched synovial fluid samples from ankylosing spondylitis patients.

The chain couples TRBV5-6 to TRBJ2-1; TRBD2 matches 9 bases. The origin of this receptor is a male donor with ankylosing spondylitis. Sequencing was carried out using blood, either unsorted or a sorted T cell fraction (not recorded which). In nucleotides, the CDR3 is TGTGCCAGCAGCTTGGCTGGTAGCGGGAGATACAATGAGCAGTTCTTC. This translates into CASSLAGSGRYNEQFF.